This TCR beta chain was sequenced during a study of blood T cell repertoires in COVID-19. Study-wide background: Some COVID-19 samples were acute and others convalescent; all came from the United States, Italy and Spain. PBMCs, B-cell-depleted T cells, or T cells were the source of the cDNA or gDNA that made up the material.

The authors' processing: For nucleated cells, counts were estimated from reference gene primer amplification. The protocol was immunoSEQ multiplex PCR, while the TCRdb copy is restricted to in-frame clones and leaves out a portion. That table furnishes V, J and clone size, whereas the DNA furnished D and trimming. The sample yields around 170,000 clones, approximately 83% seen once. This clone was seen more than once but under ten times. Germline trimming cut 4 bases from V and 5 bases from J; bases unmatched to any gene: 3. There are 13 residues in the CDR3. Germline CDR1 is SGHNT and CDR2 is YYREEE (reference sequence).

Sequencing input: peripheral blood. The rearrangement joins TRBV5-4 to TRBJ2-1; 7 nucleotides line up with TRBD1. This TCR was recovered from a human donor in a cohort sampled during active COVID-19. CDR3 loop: CASSRDRDNEQFF. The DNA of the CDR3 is TGTGCCAGCAGCAGAGACAGGGACAATGAGCAGTTCTTC. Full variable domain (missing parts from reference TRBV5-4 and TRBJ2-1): ETGVTQSPTHLIKTRGQQVTLRCSSQSGHNTVSWYQQALGQGPQFIFQYYREEENGRGNFPPRFSGLQFPNYSSELNVNALELDDSALYLCASSRDRDNEQFFGPGTRLTVL.